Presented here are 5 T cell receptor beta chains from one specimen sequenced in a study of T cell changes during pregnancy in multiple sclerosis (dated by TCRdb to between 2018 and 2021). Libraries were made using the immunoSEQ multiplex PCR assay. TCRdb took this table from immuneACCESS and kept in-frame rearrangements with V and J called. Such tables lack part of the clones; where checked against another copy, unresolved V genes explain under half of the gap, and the rest is unexplained. A total of more than 80,000 clones appear in this sample, more than 85% of them only once. The ten most abundant clones make up over 1.5% of the sample. The sample here was peripheral blood, taken in the first trimester of pregnancy. These receptors were collected from a female donor with multiple sclerosis, enrolled in a pregnancy study.

V and J are TRBV12-5 and TRBJ2-7, with 14 bases aligning to TRBD2. The CDR3 runs 16 residues. Losses at the gene ends were 6 bases for V and 4 bases for J; bases not matched to a gene: 8. The germline V gene encodes CDR1 LGHNT and CDR2 FRNRAP. The CDR3 is CASGRGLAGGGYEQYF. In nucleotides, the CDR3 is TGTGCTAGTGGCCGAGGACTAGCGGGAGGTGGGTACGAGCAGTACTTC.

V is TRBV5-1 and J is TRBJ2-1; 11 positions match TRBD2. There are 16 residues in the CDR3. V was pared by 4 bases and J by 4 bases, with 7 bases of the junction left unmatched. Germline assignment: CDR1 SGHRS and CDR2 YFSETQ. The DNA for the CDR3 is TGCGCCAGCAGCATCCGACTAGCGGGATCATACAATGAGCAGTTCTTC. This codes for CASSIRLAGSYNEQFF. Full variable domain (outside the CDR3, taken from reference TRBV5-1 and TRBJ2-1): KAGVTQTPRYLIKTRGQQVTLSCSPISGHRSVSWYQQTPGQGLQFLFEYFSETQRNKGNFPGRFSGRQFSNSRSEMNVSTLELGDSALYLCASSIRLAGSYNEQFFGPGTRLTVL.

The V call is TRBV2, the J call TRBJ2-5, with D perhaps TRBD2 (6 bases). From germline, CDR1 is SNHLY and CDR2 FYNNEI. The CDR3 is 13 amino acids. Trimming left V 6 bases short and J 5 bases short, with 13 bases between. CDR3 sequence: CASRDSSVETQYF. The CDR3 DNA follows: TGTGCCAGCAGAGATTCTAGCGTCGAGACCCAGTACTTC.

CDR3 sequence: CASSPGTGAEAFF. In DNA form, the CDR3 reads TGCGCCAGCAGCCCCGGGACAGGGGCTGAAGCTTTCTTT. The V call is TRBV4-1, the J call TRBJ1-1, with 10 bases that match TRBD1. Trimming took 4 bases from V and 6 from J; bases not matched to a gene: 2. The CDR3 extends over 13 amino acids. CDR1 is MGHRA, CDR2 YSYEKL, per germline.

The V gene is TRBV6-1, the J gene TRBJ2-1; a weak D match, TRBD2 (5 bases). This CDR3 is built from 14 residues. Trimming shortened V by 1 base and J by 15 bases, and 19 bases separated the two germline ends. Germline V gene sequence: CDR1 MNHNS, CDR2 SASEGT. CDR3 DNA: TGTGCCAGCAGTGAAGGGATGAACCGGAGGAGTGGGTTCTTC. Amino acids: CASSEGMNRRSGFF.